This is a list of T cell receptor beta chains from one sample in a study of shared clonotypes between healthy human individuals. Assay: immunoSEQ multiplex PCR; the TCRdb copy retains only in-frame clones and omits some. Here the sample spans some 2,000,000 clones, about 94% being singletons. Sample: naive CD4+ T cells sorted from blood. These receptors all stem from a man in his late teens or twenties in good health. Each CDR3 is given with its conserved first and last residue. The D gene is left open where the match is weak. Rows give clone size only sometimes, using once, few, many, or a class for an expanded clone.

CASSRLPGSRELFF TGCGCCAGCAGCCGCCTCCCGGGGAGCCGGGAGCTGTTTTTT once TRBJ2-2 14 - TRBV4-1
CASSAGQSYNSPLHF TGTGCCAGCAGCGCCGGGCAGTCCTATAATTCACCCCTCCACTTT - TRBJ1-6 15 - TRBV7-8
CASSPGLAGEAFPETQYF TGTGCCAGCAGCCCAGGACTAGCGGGGGAAGCGTTTCCAGAGACCCAGTACTTC - TRBJ2-5 18 TRBD2 TRBV7-9
CASSLARVTSVDTQYF TGTGCCAGCAGCCTAGCGCGGGTTACATCGGTAGATACGCAGTATTTT - TRBJ2-3 16 - TRBV5-6
CASSPGETHNEQFF TGTGCCAGCTCACCCGGCGAGACCCACAATGAGCAGTTCTTC - TRBJ2-1 14 - TRBV18
CASKSSGQGFGGANVLTF TGTGCCAGCAAGTCTTCAGGACAGGGGTTTGGTGGGGCCAACGTCCTGACTTTC - TRBJ2-6 18 TRBD1 TRBV5-6
CASRPSAGELFF TGTGCCAGTAGGCCGTCGGCCGGGGAGCTGTTTTTT - TRBJ2-2 12 - TRBV19
CASSLQGAGGYTF TGCGCCAGCAGCCTACAGGGGGCGGGTGGCTACACCTTC - TRBJ1-2 13 TRBD1 TRBV5-1
CASSKDRGNTGELFF TGTGCCAGCAGCAAAGACAGAGGCAACACCGGGGAGCTGTTTTTT - TRBJ2-2 15 - TRBV5-6
CASSGPGTETTPLHF TGCGCCAGCAGCGGACCCGGGACAGAAACTACACCCCTCCACTTT - TRBJ1-6 15 TRBD1 TRBV5-1
CASSLVGKGEQYF TGTGCCAGCAGCTTAGTGGGGAAGGGGGAGCAGTACTTC - TRBJ2-7 13 - TRBV7-9
CATLSGGVGELFF TGTGCCACCCTATCAGGGGGGGTCGGGGAGCTGTTTTTT - TRBJ2-2 13 - TRBV19
CASSPGTGLSQPQHF TGTGCCAGCAGCCCAGGGACAGGTCTAAGTCAGCCCCAGCATTTT - TRBJ1-5 15 TRBD1 TRBV27
CASSPGQPNSYEQYF TGTGCCAGCTCACCCGGCCAGCCGAACTCCTACGAGCAGTACTTC - TRBJ2-7 15 - TRBV18
CASTPLLETQYF TGTGCCAGCACCCCACTCTTAGAGACCCAGTACTTC - TRBJ2-5 12 - TRBV7-9
CASRTDSYSNQPQHF TGTGCCAGCAGAACAGACAGTTATAGCAATCAGCCCCAGCATTTT - TRBJ1-5 15 - TRBV6-1
CASSLGGQYSYEQYF TGCGCCAGCAGCTTGGGTGGACAGTACTCCTACGAGCAGTACTTC few TRBJ2-7 15 - TRBV5-1